Listed below are T cell receptor beta chains from one sample, sequenced in a study of molecular identifiers for immune sequencing clone quantification. Using its own MiXCR run on the PCR reads, TCRdb lists one record per CDR3 protein. The repertoire consists of 300,000 to 400,000 distinct CDR3 sequences, with 20% to 25% occurring once and the leading ten covering approximately 0.8%. Input material: naive CD8+ T cells from blood, with Jurkat cell RNA spiked in. The receptors were sampled from a human donor in good health. Some libraries in this study had Jurkat cell RNA spiked in. CDR3s include the opening cysteine and the closing phenylalanine or tryptophan. A D gene is named only where the DNA matches it firmly. The size entry is marked missing in some rows and otherwise reads once, few, many or a size class.

13,many,TRBJ1-5,TRBV6-5,NA,CASSPLQDQPQHF,TGTGCCAGCAGTCCCCTCCAAGATCAGCCCCAGCATTTT
10,many,TRBJ1-1,TRBV29-1,NA,CSVQEAEAFF,TGCAGCGTACAGGAGGCTGAAGCTTTCTTT
14,few,TRBJ2-5,TRBV28,TRBD1,CASSWTGSAETQYF,TGTGCCAGCAGCTGGACAGGGTCTGCCGAGACCCAGTACTTC
17,few,TRBJ2-3,TRBV10-3,NA,CAISVAGRSTSTDTQYF,TGTGCCATCAGTGTGGCGGGGCGGTCTACTAGCACAGATACGCAGTATTTT
14,many,TRBJ1-1,TRBV5-6,TRBD1,CASSWGTGGTEAFF,TGTGCCAGCAGCTGGGGGACAGGGGGTACTGAAGCTTTCTTT
13,NA,TRBJ1-5,TRBV6-6,NA,CASSHNSNQPQHF,TGTGCCAGCAGCCATAATAGCAATCAGCCCCAGCATTTT
12,few,TRBJ1-1,TRBV4-1,NA,CASSHAGFEAFF,TGCGCCAGCAGCCACGCAGGGTTTGAAGCTTTCTTT
14,few,TRBJ2-7,TRBV29-1,TRBD1,CSVTGTGGFYEQYF,TGCAGCGTAACCGGGACAGGGGGCTTCTACGAGCAGTACTTC
11,many,TRBJ2-7,TRBV25-1,NA,CASSVSYEQYF,TGTGCCAGCAGTGTTTCCTACGAGCAGTACTTC
14,many,TRBJ2-7,TRBV27,TRBD1,CASSSGTGFDEQYF,TGTGCCAGCAGCTCCGGGACAGGTTTCGACGAGCAGTACTTC
16,NA,TRBJ1-2,TRBV27,TRBD1,CASSFTTGAYNYGYTF,TGTGCCAGCAGTTTTACGACAGGGGCTTATAACTATGGCTACACCTTC
14,many,TRBJ2-4,TRBV7-8,NA,CASSLVQGGYIQYF,TGTGCCAGCAGCTTAGTACAGGGCGGGTACATTCAGTACTTC
15,many,TRBJ2-5,TRBV6-2/TRBV6-3,NA,CASSYGGGRLETQYF,TGTGCCAGCAGTTACGGTGGGGGCCGTTTAGAGACCCAGTACTTC
15,many,TRBJ2-2,TRBV15,TRBD1,CATSRDRGRTGELFF,TGTGCCACCAGCAGAGACAGGGGGCGCACCGGGGAGCTGTTTTTT
17,many,TRBJ2-3,TRBV6-2/TRBV6-3,TRBD2,CASSYSRTSGNTDTQYF,TGTGCCAGCAGTTACTCCCGGACTAGCGGGAACACAGATACGCAGTATTTT
15,NA,TRBJ2-2,TRBV9,NA,CASSEKWRITGELFF,TGTGCCAGCAGCGAGAAGTGGAGGATCACCGGGGAGCTGTTTTTT
16,many,TRBJ2-1,TRBV4-3,TRBD1,CASSQLHRGSYNEQFF,TGCGCCAGCAGCCAATTACACAGGGGCTCCTACAATGAGCAGTTCTTC
15,many,TRBJ2-2,TRBV6-2/TRBV6-3,TRBD2,CASSLELAVTGELFF,TGTGCCAGCAGTTTGGAACTAGCGGTCACCGGGGAGCTGTTTTTT
14,many,TRBJ2-3,TRBV20-1,TRBD2,CSASISGMLDTQYF,TGCAGTGCTAGTATTAGCGGGATGCTAGATACGCAGTATTTT
17,NA,TRBJ1-1,TRBV4-1,NA,CASSRDTWEGPNTEAFF,TGCGCCAGCAGCCGAGACACCTGGGAGGGACCGAACACTGAAGCTTTCTTT
17,NA,TRBJ2-7,TRBV3-1,TRBD2,CASSHRSGGPLRYEQYF,TGTGCCAGCAGCCATCGTAGCGGGGGGCCTCTTCGATACGAGCAGTACTTC